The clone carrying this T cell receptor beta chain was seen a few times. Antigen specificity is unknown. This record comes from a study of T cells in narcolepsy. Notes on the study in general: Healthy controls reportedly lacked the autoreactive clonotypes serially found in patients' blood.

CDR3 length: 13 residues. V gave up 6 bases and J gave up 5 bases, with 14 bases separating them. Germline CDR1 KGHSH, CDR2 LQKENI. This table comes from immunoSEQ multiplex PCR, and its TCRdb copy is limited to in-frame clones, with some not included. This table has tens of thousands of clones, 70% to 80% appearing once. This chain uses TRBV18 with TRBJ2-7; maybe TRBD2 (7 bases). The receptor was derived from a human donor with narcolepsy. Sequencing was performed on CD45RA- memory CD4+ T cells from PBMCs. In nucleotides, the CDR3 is TGTGCCAGCTCCCAAGGGGGGGGCAACGAGCAGTACTTC. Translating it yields CASSQGGGNEQYF.